Listed below are T cell receptor beta chains from one sample, sequenced in a study of blood T cell repertoires in COVID-19. The assay was immunoSEQ multiplex PCR, and TCRdb's table has in-frame clones only and misses some. Of 490,000 or so clones detected, roughly 90% appear once; the ten largest clones hold about 2%. Sample: PBMCs or T cells enriched from blood (not recorded which). The receptor set was obtained from a middle-aged woman who had recovered from COVID-19. The CDR3 runs from the conserved cysteine through the conserved F or W. The D gene is left open where the match is weak. Only some rows state a clone size, as once, few, many or a class for expanded clones.

>NA|TRBD2|TRBV15|TRBJ2-3
TGTGCCACCAGCAGAACAGTTGGGGTTAGCGGGAAACTCACCACCGACACAGATACGCAGTATTTT
CATSRTVGVSGKLTTDTDTQYF
>NA|NA|TRBV9|TRBJ2-3
TGTGCCAGCAGTCCCCTAGCGAAGGGAGGATCTGATACGCAGTATTTT
CASSPLAKGGSDTQYF
>NA|NA|TRBV3-1/TRBV3-2|TRBJ1-4
TGTGCCAGCAGCCAAGATCTCGGTCGGCTGTTTTTT
CASSQDLGRLFF
>once|NA|TRBV6-1|TRBJ1-5
TGTGCCAGCAGTGAAAGTGGAGACCCAAAGTGGCAGCCCCAGCATTTT
CASSESGDPKWQPQHF
>NA|TRBD1|TRBV29-1|TRBJ1-1
TGCAGCGTTGAGCCCGGGACAGGGGGCACTGAAGCTTTCTTT
CSVEPGTGGTEAFF
>NA|NA|TRBV2|TRBJ2-5
TGTGCCAGCAGGATAATAGCGGTCCGCCAAGAGACCCAGTACTTC
CASRIIAVRQETQYF
>NA|NA|TRBV19|TRBJ1-3
TGTGCCAGTAGTACCAGGGTTGGTGTCTCTGGAAACACCATATATTTT
CASSTRVGVSGNTIYF
>NA|TRBD2|TRBV25-1|TRBJ2-5
TGTGCCAGCAGTGAATCCCGGGGGGGGTATAGGGAGACCCAGTACTTC
CASSESRGGYRETQYF
>NA|TRBD1|TRBV24-1|TRBJ1-1
TGTGCCACCAGTATACCAGGGGGCACTGAAGCTTTCTTT
CATSIPGGTEAFF
>NA|NA|TRBV24-1|TRBJ1-2
TGTGCCACCAGTGATACCAGGGACTCTGGCTACACCTTC
CATSDTRDSGYTF
>once|TRBD1|TRBV7-8|TRBJ2-7
TGTGCCAGCAGCTCTGGTGGACAGGGGGCCTACGAGCAGTACTTC
CASSSGGQGAYEQYF
>NA|TRBD1|TRBV5-1|TRBJ1-2
TGCGCCAGCAGCTTGGGCAGGGGGCGAGTTTGGGAATATGGCTACACCTTC
CASSLGRGRVWEYGYTF
>NA|TRBD2|TRBV20-1|TRBJ2-1
TGCAGTGCTAGTTTAAGCGGGGCCTACAATGAGCAGTTCTTC
CSASLSGAYNEQFF
>NA|TRBD2|TRBV7-6|TRBJ2-3
TGTGCCAGCAGCCCCCTAGCGGGAGGCACAGATACGCAGTATTTT
CASSPLAGGTDTQYF
>NA|NA|TRBV7-8|TRBJ1-1
TGTGCCAGCAGCTTAGGTCCTACAGGGATGAACACTGAAGCTTTCTTT
CASSLGPTGMNTEAFF
>NA|TRBD1|TRBV18|TRBJ2-3
TGTGCCAGCTCACATGGGACAGAAACTAACACAGATACGCAGTATTTT
CASSHGTETNTDTQYF
>few|NA|TRBV4-1|TRBJ1-1
TGCGCCAGCAGCCAGACCGGGATTAGAAACACTGAAGCTTTCTTT
CASSQTGIRNTEAFF
>NA|NA|TRBV18|TRBJ2-1
TGTGCCAGCTCACCATTGGACAGCGGACTTACTACTGCCTACAATGAGCAGTTCTTC
CASSPLDSGLTTAYNEQFF
>NA|NA|TRBV5-5|TRBJ1-2
TGTGCCAGCAGCTTGGAACAGATTTTCTATGGCTACACCTTC
CASSLEQIFYGYTF
>NA|NA|TRBV7-7|TRBJ2-3
TGTGCCAGCAGCTTAGGTTCGGGGGCAGATACGCAGTATTTT
CASSLGSGADTQYF
>few|TRBD1|TRBV2|TRBJ1-2
TGTGCCAGCAGGGGGGGACAGGACCATGGCTACACCTTC
CASRGGQDHGYTF
>NA|NA|TRBV4-1|TRBJ2-2
TGCGCCAGCGCCTCGACAGGGAGGACCGGGGAGCTGTTTTTT
CASASTGRTGELFF
>few|NA|TRBV10-2|TRBJ2-2
TGCGCCAGCAGTGAGATTAGGAGGGGGGAGCTGTTTTTT
CASSEIRRGELFF
>NA|NA|TRBV20-1|TRBJ1-1
TGCAGTGCCCGAGTCTGGACTGAAGCTTTCTTT
CSARVWTEAFF
>NA|TRBD1|TRBV6-5|TRBJ1-2
TGTGCCAGCAGTTACGGACAGGGAGGTGGCTACACCTTC
CASSYGQGGGYTF
>NA|TRBD2|TRBV27|TRBJ2-5
TGTGCCGCGTCCGGGGGGAAGGGACGTGTTGAGACCCAGTACTTC
CAASGGKGRVETQYF
>once|NA|TRBV6-5|TRBJ1-1
TGTGCCAGCAGTCAACGTTCGACAGTGAACACTGAAGCTTTCTTT
CASSQRSTVNTEAFF
>NA|TRBD1|TRBV7-9|TRBJ2-5
TGTGCCAGCAGCTTAGCCGGGACAGGGATTGAGACCCAGTACTTC
CASSLAGTGIETQYF
>NA|NA|TRBV24-1|TRBJ2-2
TGTGCCACCAGGGGGCGTACAGGGAACACCGGGGAGCTGTTTTTT
CATRGRTGNTGELFF
>once|NA|TRBV5-1|TRBJ2-1
TGCGCCAGCAGCTTGGGCCTAGTTTTGTATGAGCAGTTCTTC
CASSLGLVLYEQFF
>NA|NA|TRBV2|TRBJ1-5
TGTGCCAGCAGTGATGAACTGATCAATCAGCCCCAGCATTTT
CASSDELINQPQHF
>NA|NA|TRBV10-3|TRBJ2-7
TGTGCCATCAGTGGACTCTCTTACGAGCAGTACTTC
CAISGLSYEQYF
>NA|TRBD1|TRBV12-3/TRBV12-4|TRBJ2-4
TGTGCCAGCAGTTTAGGGACAGGGAGCATTCAGTACTTC
CASSLGTGSIQYF
>NA|NA|TRBV7-2|TRBJ2-3
TGTGCCAGCAGGATTCAGGGTCTCACAGATACGCAGTATTTT
CASRIQGLTDTQYF
>NA|TRBD2|TRBV7-9|TRBJ2-7
TGTGCCAGCAGCCCCGGGACTAAACATCAAGGGTCCTACGAGCAGTACTTC
CASSPGTKHQGSYEQYF
>NA|NA|TRBV7-2|TRBJ2-1
TGTGCCAGCAGCTTAGAGAGTTCGTACAATGAGCAGTTCTTC
CASSLESSYNEQFF
>NA|NA|TRBV12-3/TRBV12-4|TRBJ1-1
TGTGCCAGCACCCCGGGAGGCCACGAAGCTTTCTTT
CASTPGGHEAFF
>NA|TRBD1|TRBV19|TRBJ1-3
TGTGCCAGTACCCCCGGGACAGGGGGGTTGAGCCCTGGAAACACCATATATTTT
CASTPGTGGLSPGNTIYF
>NA|NA|TRBV3-1/TRBV3-2|TRBJ2-5
TGTGCCAGCAGCCGAAATGCGCTGTCCCAAGAGACCCAGTACTTC
CASSRNALSQETQYF
>NA|NA|TRBV6-2/TRBV6-3|TRBJ1-2
TGTGCCAGCAGTCCCGACGGAGGGACGGTTGGCTACACCTTC
CASSPDGGTVGYTF
>NA|TRBD1|TRBV5-1|TRBJ2-7
TGCGCCAGCAGCCCAAAGACCGGGACAGGGGACGAGCAGTACTTC
CASSPKTGTGDEQYF
>NA|TRBD1|TRBV27|TRBJ1-1
TGTGCCAGCGGGCTGACAGGGGAGACTGAAGCTTTCTTT
CASGLTGETEAFF
>NA|NA|TRBV27|TRBJ2-5
TGTGCCAGCAGCCGTAAATTACAGGGTGGAGAGACCCAGTACTTC
CASSRKLQGGETQYF
>NA|TRBD1|TRBV6-2/TRBV6-3|TRBJ1-2
TGTGCCAGCAGTCGAACAGGGGCCGCTAACTATGGCTACACCTTC
CASSRTGAANYGYTF
>NA|NA|TRBV15|TRBJ2-7
TGTGCCACCAGCACCGGAGGGGGCTACCTCTACGAGCAGTACTTC
CATSTGGGYLYEQYF
>NA|NA|TRBV11-2|TRBJ1-2
TGTGCCAGCATACAACAGGGTGGGAACTATGGCTACACCTTC
CASIQQGGNYGYTF
>NA|TRBD1|TRBV4-3|TRBJ1-5
TGCGCCAGCAGCCAAGGGTCCGGACAGGGTTCCAATCAGCCCCAGCATTTT
CASSQGSGQGSNQPQHF
>NA|NA|TRBV7-8|TRBJ2-1
TGTGCCGTCTTTCGGAGCGGGCACTACAATGAGCAGTTCTTC
CAVFRSGHYNEQFF
>NA|NA|TRBV7-2|TRBJ1-3
TGTGCCAGCAGCTCCCCTTCGGGCTCTGGAAACACCATATATTTT
CASSSPSGSGNTIYF
>NA|NA|TRBV10-3|TRBJ2-7
TGTGCCATCAGTAGTGACAACTACGAGCAGTACTTC
CAISSDNYEQYF
>NA|TRBD1|TRBV6-5|TRBJ2-2
TGTGCCAGCAGGACAGGGTTCGGGGAGCTGTTTTTT
CASRTGFGELFF
>NA|NA|TRBV9|TRBJ2-5
TGTGCCAGCAGCGTAGAGGGCAGGGGAGGGGAGACCCAGTACTTC
CASSVEGRGGETQYF
>NA|NA|TRBV18|TRBJ2-1
TGTGCCAGCTCACCCCCTTCTGGGCAGGGCTTCAATGAGCAGTTCTTC
CASSPPSGQGFNEQFF
>NA|NA|TRBV7-2|TRBJ2-1
TGTGCCAGCAGCTTAGGAAGCGGGTCAGGAAATGAGCAGTTCTTC
CASSLGSGSGNEQFF
>NA|NA|TRBV29-1|TRBJ1-2
TGCAGCGTTGAAATGCGGGGTGCGCGGGGCTATGGCTACACCTTC
CSVEMRGARGYGYTF
>NA|NA|TRBV21-1|TRBJ1-1
TGTGCCAGCAGTTGGACAGGGGGGGGTACTGAAGCTTTCTTT
CASSWTGGGTEAFF
>NA|TRBD1|TRBV3-1/TRBV3-2|TRBJ1-4
TGTGCCAGCAGCCTCGCGGGCCAGGGGGCGGTAAAACTGTTTTTT
CASSLAGQGAVKLFF
>NA|TRBD1|TRBV3-1/TRBV3-2|TRBJ2-2
TGTGCCAGCAGCCGCTGGACAGGGGGATTAACCGGGGAGCTGTTTTTT
CASSRWTGGLTGELFF
>NA|NA|TRBV4-1|TRBJ1-6
TGCGCCAGCAGCCAAGATGCGGGGAGGGATTCACCCCTCCACTTT
CASSQDAGRDSPLHF